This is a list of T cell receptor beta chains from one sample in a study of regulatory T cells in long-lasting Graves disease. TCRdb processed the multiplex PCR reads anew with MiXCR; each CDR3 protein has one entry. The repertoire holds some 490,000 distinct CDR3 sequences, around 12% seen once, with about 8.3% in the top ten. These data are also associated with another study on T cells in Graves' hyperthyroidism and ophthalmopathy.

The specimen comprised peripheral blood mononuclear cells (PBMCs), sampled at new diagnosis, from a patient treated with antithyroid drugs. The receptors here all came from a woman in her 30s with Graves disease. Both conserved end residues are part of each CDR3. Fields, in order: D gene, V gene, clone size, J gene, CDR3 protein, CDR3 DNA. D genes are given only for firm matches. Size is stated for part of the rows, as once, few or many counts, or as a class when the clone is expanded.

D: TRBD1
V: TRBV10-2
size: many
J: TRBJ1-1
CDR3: CASTRDRQDTEAFF
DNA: TGCGCCAGCACCCGGGACAGACAGGACACTGAAGCTTTCTTT

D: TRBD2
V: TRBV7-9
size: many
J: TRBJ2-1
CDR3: CASSFSGLAGVPPMNEQFF
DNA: TGTGCCAGCAGCTTTTCGGGACTAGCGGGAGTCCCCCCCATGAATGAGCAGTTCTTC

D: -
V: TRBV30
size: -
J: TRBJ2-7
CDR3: CAWSSNSYVQYF
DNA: TGTGCCTGGAGTTCAAACTCCTACGTGCAGTACTTC

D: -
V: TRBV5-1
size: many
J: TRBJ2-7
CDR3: CASSLVGRSVEQYF
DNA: TGCGCCAGCAGCTTGGTCGGCAGGTCCGTTGAGCAGTACTTC

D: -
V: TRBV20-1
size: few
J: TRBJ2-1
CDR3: CSARDRGYRQFF
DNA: TGCAGTGCTAGAGATCGGGGTTATAGGCAGTTCTTC

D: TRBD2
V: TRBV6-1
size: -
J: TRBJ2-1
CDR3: CASKAGGPNEQFF
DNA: TGTGCCAGCAAAGCGGGAGGGCCAAATGAGCAGTTCTTC

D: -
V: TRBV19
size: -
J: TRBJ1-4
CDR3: CASSRRTGRSSEKLFF
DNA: TGTGCCAGTAGTAGACGAACAGGGCGCAGCAGTGAAAAACTGTTTTTT

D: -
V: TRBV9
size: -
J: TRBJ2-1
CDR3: CASQQAGHAEQFF
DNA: TGTGCCAGCCAACAGGCTGGACATGCTGAGCAGTTCTTC

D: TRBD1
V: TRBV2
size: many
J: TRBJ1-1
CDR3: CATWKDRVGEAFF
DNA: TGTGCCACCTGGAAGGACAGGGTTGGTGAAGCTTTCTTT

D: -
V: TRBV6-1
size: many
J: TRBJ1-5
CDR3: CASSRVSYSNQPQHF
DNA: TGTGCCAGCTCTAGGGTCAGTTATAGCAATCAGCCCCAGCATTTT

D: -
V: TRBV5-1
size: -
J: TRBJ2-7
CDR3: CASSYGWGTSSSYEQYF
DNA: TGCGCCAGCAGCTACGGGTGGGGGACATCGAGCTCCTACGAGCAGTACTTC

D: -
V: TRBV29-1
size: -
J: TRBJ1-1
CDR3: CSGPGHNGEAFF
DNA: TGCAGCGGCCCGGGACACAATGGAGAAGCTTTCTTT

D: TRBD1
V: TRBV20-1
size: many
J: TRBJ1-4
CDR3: CSASQGAYNEKLFF
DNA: TGCAGTGCATCACAGGGGGCGTATAATGAAAAACTGTTTTTT

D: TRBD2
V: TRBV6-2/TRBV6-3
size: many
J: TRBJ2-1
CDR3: CASRREPGGYNEQFF
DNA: TGTGCCAGCAGAAGGGAGCCGGGAGGCTACAATGAGCAGTTCTTC

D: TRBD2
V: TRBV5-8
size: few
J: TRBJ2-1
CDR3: CASSFWSSSGQDNEQFF
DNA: TGTGCCAGCAGCTTTTGGTCTTCTAGCGGGCAAGACAATGAGCAGTTCTTC

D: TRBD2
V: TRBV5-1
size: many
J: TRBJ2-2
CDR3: CASSLPSGGTGELFF
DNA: TGCGCCAGCAGCTTGCCTAGCGGGGGCACCGGGGAGCTGTTTTTT

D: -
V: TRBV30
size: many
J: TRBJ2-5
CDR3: CAWSVNLQETQYF
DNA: TGTGCCTGGAGTGTAAATCTTCAAGAGACCCAGTACTTC

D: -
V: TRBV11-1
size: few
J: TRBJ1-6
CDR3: CASSPSWGSPLHF
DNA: TGTGCCAGCAGCCCGTCTTGGGGTTCACCCCTCCACTTT

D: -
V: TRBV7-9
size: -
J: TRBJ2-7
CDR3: CASSLVGLNDEQYF
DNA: TGTGCCAGCAGCTTAGTGGGTTTAAACGACGAGCAGTACTTC

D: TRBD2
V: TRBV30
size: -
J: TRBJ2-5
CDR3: CAWTTGTSGRETQYF
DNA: TGTGCCTGGACCACAGGGACTAGCGGGAGAGAGACCCAGTACTTC

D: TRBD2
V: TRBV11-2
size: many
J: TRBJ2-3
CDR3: CASSFERGGGTDTQYF
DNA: TGTGCCAGCAGCTTTGAGCGGGGAGGGGGCACAGATACGCAGTATTTT

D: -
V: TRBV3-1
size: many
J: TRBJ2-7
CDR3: CASSQTSDPYEQYF
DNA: TGTGCCAGCAGCCAGACATCGGACCCCTACGAGCAGTACTTC

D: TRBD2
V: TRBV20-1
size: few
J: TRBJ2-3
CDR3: CSVSLTSGSRTDTQYF
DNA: TGCAGTGTCAGTCTAACTAGCGGGAGTAGAACAGATACGCAGTATTTT